This is a list of T cell receptor beta chains from one sample in a study of control samples from healthy donors and cancer patients. The assay was immunoSEQ multiplex PCR, and TCRdb's table has in-frame clones only and misses some. The profile shows 100,000 to 150,000 clones, 80% to 95% of them singletons. Sequencing was performed on blood. Receptors originate from a man aged 40-49 years in good health. The CDR3 runs from the conserved cysteine through the conserved F or W. The D gene is left open where the match is weak. Part of the rows lack a size; the others show once, few, many or a class for expanded clones.

cdr3_length: 13; d_call: NA; j_call: TRBJ1-3; v_call: TRBV12-3/TRBV12-4; clone_size: once; cdr3_aa: CASTPGGGNTIYF; cdr3_nt: TGTGCCAGCACCCCCGGGGGCGGAAACACCATATATTTT
cdr3_length: 15; d_call: TRBD1; j_call: TRBJ1-5; v_call: TRBV6-5; clone_size: once; cdr3_aa: CASRGDRGYDQPQHF; cdr3_nt: TGTGCCAGCAGGGGAGACAGGGGGTACGATCAGCCCCAGCATTTT
cdr3_length: 16; d_call: NA; j_call: TRBJ2-1; v_call: TRBV5-1; clone_size: NA; cdr3_aa: CASSLGGAGPYNEQFF; cdr3_nt: TGCGCCAGCAGCTTGGGCGGGGCAGGACCCTACAATGAGCAGTTCTTC
cdr3_length: 15; d_call: TRBD2; j_call: TRBJ2-5; v_call: TRBV5-1; clone_size: NA; cdr3_aa: CASRGTSSPQETQYF; cdr3_nt: TGCGCCAGCAGAGGGACTAGCAGCCCCCAAGAGACCCAGTACTTC
cdr3_length: 13; d_call: NA; j_call: TRBJ1-2; v_call: TRBV10-3; clone_size: NA; cdr3_aa: CAILDGGDYGYTF; cdr3_nt: TGTGCCATCCTCGACGGGGGCGACTATGGCTACACCTTC
cdr3_length: 15; d_call: TRBD1; j_call: TRBJ1-3; v_call: TRBV5-5; clone_size: once; cdr3_aa: CASSLVTGSGNTIYF; cdr3_nt: TGTGCCAGCAGCTTGGTGACAGGGTCTGGAAACACCATATATTTT
cdr3_length: 17; d_call: TRBD1; j_call: TRBJ1-5; v_call: TRBV19; clone_size: NA; cdr3_aa: CASSDTGTGFRNQPQHF; cdr3_nt: TGTGCCAGTAGCGATACCGGGACAGGGTTCAGGAATCAGCCCCAGCATTTT
cdr3_length: 17; d_call: NA; j_call: TRBJ1-2; v_call: TRBV29-1; clone_size: few; cdr3_aa: CSVVFRDTGGRNYGYTF; cdr3_nt: TGCAGCGTTGTATTCCGGGACACAGGTGGAAGGAACTATGGCTACACCTTC
cdr3_length: 15; d_call: NA; j_call: TRBJ2-1; v_call: TRBV6-5; clone_size: NA; cdr3_aa: CASSFWGGTDNEQFF; cdr3_nt: TGTGCCAGCAGTTTCTGGGGGGGCACTGACAATGAGCAGTTCTTC
cdr3_length: 15; d_call: TRBD1; j_call: TRBJ2-2; v_call: TRBV11-3; clone_size: NA; cdr3_aa: CASSPDRGVTGELFF; cdr3_nt: TGTGCCAGCAGTCCGGACAGGGGGGTTACCGGGGAGCTGTTTTTT
cdr3_length: 15; d_call: NA; j_call: TRBJ1-3; v_call: TRBV7-8; clone_size: NA; cdr3_aa: CASSNRDISGNTIYF; cdr3_nt: TGTGCCAGCAGCAACCGGGACATCTCTGGAAACACCATATATTTT
cdr3_length: 15; d_call: NA; j_call: TRBJ1-6; v_call: TRBV16; clone_size: NA; cdr3_aa: CASSQSRGGGSPLHF; cdr3_nt: TGTGCCAGCAGCCAATCGAGGGGGGGCGGTTCACCCCTCCACTTT
cdr3_length: 13; d_call: NA; j_call: TRBJ2-3; v_call: TRBV7-3; clone_size: NA; cdr3_aa: CASSPANSGTQYF; cdr3_nt: TGTGCCAGCAGCCCAGCCAATTCCGGTACGCAGTATTTT
cdr3_length: 18; d_call: NA; j_call: TRBJ2-2; v_call: TRBV12-5; clone_size: NA; cdr3_aa: CASGLTSPGVRVTGELFF; cdr3_nt: TGTGCTAGTGGTTTGACTTCGCCAGGGGTGCGAGTCACCGGGGAGCTGTTTTTT
cdr3_length: 14; d_call: TRBD1; j_call: TRBJ1-5; v_call: TRBV4-1; clone_size: NA; cdr3_aa: CASSPEQGDQPQHF; cdr3_nt: TGCGCCAGCAGCCCCGAACAGGGGGATCAGCCCCAGCATTTT
cdr3_length: 14; d_call: NA; j_call: TRBJ1-2; v_call: TRBV5-1; clone_size: NA; cdr3_aa: CASSLGRTNYGYTF; cdr3_nt: TGCGCCAGCAGCTTGGGGCGGACCAACTATGGCTACACCTTC
cdr3_length: 13; d_call: NA; j_call: TRBJ2-1; v_call: TRBV5-5; clone_size: NA; cdr3_aa: CASMTTLAHEQFF; cdr3_nt: TGTGCCAGCATGACGACCCTAGCCCATGAGCAGTTCTTC
cdr3_length: 14; d_call: NA; j_call: TRBJ2-7; v_call: TRBV27; clone_size: NA; cdr3_aa: CASSLKLPGTSYFF; cdr3_nt: TGTGCCAGCAGTTTGAAACTGCCCGGGACCTCGTATTTCTTC
cdr3_length: 13; d_call: NA; j_call: TRBJ2-7; v_call: TRBV13; clone_size: NA; cdr3_aa: CASGVGNQFEQYF; cdr3_nt: TGTGCCAGCGGGGTGGGGAACCAATTCGAGCAGTACTTC
cdr3_length: 17; d_call: TRBD2; j_call: TRBJ2-5; v_call: TRBV24-1; clone_size: NA; cdr3_aa: CATSDLKRGGPEETQYF; cdr3_nt: TGTGCCACCAGTGATTTAAAGCGGGGGGGCCCCGAGGAGACCCAGTACTTC
cdr3_length: 11; d_call: NA; j_call: TRBJ1-2; v_call: TRBV29-1; clone_size: NA; cdr3_aa: CSVDRSYGYTF; cdr3_nt: TGCAGCGTAGACAGATCCTATGGCTACACCTTC
cdr3_length: 17; d_call: NA; j_call: TRBJ2-5; v_call: TRBV5-1; clone_size: NA; cdr3_aa: CASSLGAKPDGQETQYF; cdr3_nt: TGCGCCAGCAGCTTGGGGGCAAAACCGGACGGCCAAGAGACCCAGTACTTC
cdr3_length: 15; d_call: TRBD1; j_call: TRBJ1-1; v_call: TRBV5-4; clone_size: NA; cdr3_aa: CASSLGTGKNTEAFF; cdr3_nt: TGTGCCAGCAGCTTGGGGACAGGGAAGAACACTGAAGCTTTCTTT
cdr3_length: 14; d_call: NA; j_call: TRBJ1-2; v_call: TRBV6-1; clone_size: NA; cdr3_aa: CASSEAGSGDGYTF; cdr3_nt: TGTGCCAGCAGTGAAGCAGGGTCAGGGGATGGCTACACCTTC
cdr3_length: 16; d_call: NA; j_call: TRBJ2-2; v_call: TRBV28; clone_size: NA; cdr3_aa: CASSTPGASIAGELFF; cdr3_nt: TGTGCCAGCAGCACCCCGGGGGCGAGTATAGCCGGGGAGCTGTTTTTT
cdr3_length: 15; d_call: NA; j_call: TRBJ1-1; v_call: TRBV4-2; clone_size: once; cdr3_aa: CASSLGVEGKTEAFF; cdr3_nt: TGTGCCAGCAGCCTTGGGGTGGAGGGGAAAACTGAAGCTTTCTTT
cdr3_length: 11; d_call: NA; j_call: TRBJ2-7; v_call: TRBV6-1; clone_size: once; cdr3_aa: CASSENYEQYF; cdr3_nt: TGTGCCAGCAGTGAAAATTACGAGCAGTACTTC
cdr3_length: 16; d_call: NA; j_call: TRBJ1-3; v_call: TRBV14; clone_size: few; cdr3_aa: CASSQGWGPTGNTIYF; cdr3_nt: TGTGCCAGCAGCCAAGGGTGGGGGCCCACTGGAAACACCATATATTTT
cdr3_length: 14; d_call: TRBD1; j_call: TRBJ2-2; v_call: TRBV9; clone_size: NA; cdr3_aa: CASTDRGYTGELFF; cdr3_nt: TGTGCCAGCACCGACAGGGGCTACACCGGGGAGCTGTTTTTT
cdr3_length: 15; d_call: NA; j_call: TRBJ2-3; v_call: TRBV28; clone_size: NA; cdr3_aa: CASSFSVPGTDTQYF; cdr3_nt: TGTGCCAGCAGTTTCAGCGTTCCTGGCACAGATACGCAGTATTTT
cdr3_length: 13; d_call: NA; j_call: TRBJ1-3; v_call: TRBV11-2; clone_size: NA; cdr3_aa: CASRTLSGNTIYF; cdr3_nt: TGTGCCAGCAGGACACTCTCTGGAAACACCATATATTTT
cdr3_length: 15; d_call: NA; j_call: TRBJ2-3; v_call: TRBV3-1/TRBV3-2; clone_size: few; cdr3_aa: CASSQEGGPLATQYF; cdr3_nt: TGTGCCAGCAGCCAAGAAGGCGGACCCCTGGCTACGCAGTATTTT
cdr3_length: 13; d_call: TRBD1; j_call: TRBJ1-5; v_call: TRBV19; clone_size: NA; cdr3_aa: CASSRDRGQPQHF; cdr3_nt: TGTGCCAGTAGTCGGGACAGGGGTCAGCCCCAGCATTTT
cdr3_length: 13; d_call: TRBD1; j_call: TRBJ1-2; v_call: TRBV14; clone_size: NA; cdr3_aa: CASSAQGASGYTF; cdr3_nt: TGTGCCAGCAGCGCTCAGGGGGCGAGTGGCTACACCTTC
cdr3_length: 17; d_call: TRBD1; j_call: TRBJ2-7; v_call: TRBV4-2; clone_size: NA; cdr3_aa: CASSQRTRDRGMYEQYF; cdr3_nt: TGTGCCAGCAGCCAACGGACCCGGGACAGGGGTATGTACGAGCAGTACTTC
cdr3_length: 14; d_call: TRBD2; j_call: TRBJ2-1; v_call: TRBV19; clone_size: NA; cdr3_aa: CASSIGGSYNEQFF; cdr3_nt: TGTGCCAGTAGTATCGGCGGGAGCTACAATGAGCAGTTCTTC
cdr3_length: 16; d_call: NA; j_call: TRBJ1-2; v_call: TRBV5-6; clone_size: NA; cdr3_aa: CASSFLQGSLGYGYTF; cdr3_nt: TGTGCCAGCAGCTTCCTGCAGGGATCTCTTGGCTATGGCTACACCTTC
cdr3_length: 13; d_call: NA; j_call: TRBJ2-3; v_call: TRBV6-5; clone_size: NA; cdr3_aa: CASSYAQTDTQYF; cdr3_nt: TGTGCCAGCAGTTACGCGCAGACAGATACGCAGTATTTT
cdr3_length: 14; d_call: NA; j_call: TRBJ2-7; v_call: TRBV5-5; clone_size: NA; cdr3_aa: CASSLRDVGYEQYF; cdr3_nt: TGTGCCAGCAGTTTGAGGGACGTTGGTTACGAGCAGTACTTC
cdr3_length: 13; d_call: NA; j_call: TRBJ2-5; v_call: TRBV7-3; clone_size: NA; cdr3_aa: CASSPGPQETQYF; cdr3_nt: TGTGCCAGCAGCCCGGGACCTCAAGAGACCCAGTACTTC
cdr3_length: 15; d_call: TRBD1; j_call: TRBJ2-7; v_call: TRBV5-4; clone_size: NA; cdr3_aa: CSSSSRDSFSYEQYF; cdr3_nt: TGTTCCAGCAGCTCAAGGGACAGCTTCTCCTACGAGCAGTACTTC
cdr3_length: 14; d_call: NA; j_call: TRBJ2-7; v_call: TRBV5-8; clone_size: NA; cdr3_aa: CASSNNREPYEQYF; cdr3_nt: TGTGCCAGCAGCAATAACAGGGAACCCTACGAGCAGTACTTC
cdr3_length: 16; d_call: TRBD1; j_call: TRBJ1-1; v_call: TRBV3-1/TRBV3-2; clone_size: NA; cdr3_aa: CASSQKGPTRGYEAFF; cdr3_nt: TGTGCCAGCAGCCAAAAGGGTCCGACCAGGGGGTATGAAGCTTTCTTT
cdr3_length: 15; d_call: TRBD2; j_call: TRBJ2-3; v_call: TRBV10-3; clone_size: NA; cdr3_aa: CAIRLSSGGTDTQYF; cdr3_nt: TGTGCCATCAGGTTGTCTAGCGGGGGCACAGATACGCAGTATTTT
cdr3_length: 16; d_call: NA; j_call: TRBJ2-3; v_call: TRBV5-4; clone_size: NA; cdr3_aa: CASGEFRGISGDTQYF; cdr3_nt: TGTGCCAGCGGGGAGTTTAGGGGAATATCTGGGGATACGCAGTATTTT
cdr3_length: 11; d_call: NA; j_call: TRBJ2-3; v_call: TRBV5-1; clone_size: NA; cdr3_aa: CASSDTDTQYF; cdr3_nt: TGCGCCAGCAGCGACACAGATACGCAGTATTTT
cdr3_length: 14; d_call: TRBD1; j_call: TRBJ2-7; v_call: TRBV20-1; clone_size: NA; cdr3_aa: CSASIAGGPYEQYF; cdr3_nt: TGCAGTGCTAGTATCGCAGGGGGACCCTACGAGCAGTACTTC
cdr3_length: 14; d_call: TRBD1; j_call: TRBJ1-1; v_call: TRBV5-1; clone_size: NA; cdr3_aa: CASSVTDRDTEAFF; cdr3_nt: TGCGCCAGCAGCGTAACGGACAGGGACACTGAAGCTTTCTTT
cdr3_length: 15; d_call: NA; j_call: TRBJ1-4; v_call: TRBV11-2; clone_size: NA; cdr3_aa: CASSPILGTGGKLFF; cdr3_nt: NA
cdr3_length: 16; d_call: TRBD1; j_call: TRBJ1-5; v_call: TRBV5-5; clone_size: NA; cdr3_aa: CASSRGTGGNNQPQHF; cdr3_nt: TGTGCCAGCAGCCGGGGGACAGGGGGTAACAATCAGCCCCAGCATTTT